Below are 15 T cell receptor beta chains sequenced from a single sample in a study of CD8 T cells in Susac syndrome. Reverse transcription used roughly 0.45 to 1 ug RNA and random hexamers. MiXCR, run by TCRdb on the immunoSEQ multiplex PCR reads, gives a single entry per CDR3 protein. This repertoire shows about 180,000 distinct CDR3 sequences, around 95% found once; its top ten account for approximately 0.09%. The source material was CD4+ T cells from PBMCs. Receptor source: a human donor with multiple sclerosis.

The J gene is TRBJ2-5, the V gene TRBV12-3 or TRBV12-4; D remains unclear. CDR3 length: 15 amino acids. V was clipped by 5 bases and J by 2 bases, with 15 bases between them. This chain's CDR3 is CASSPEQSGQETQYF. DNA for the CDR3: TGTGCCAGCAGTCCCGAACAAAGTGGACAAGAGACCCAGTACTTC.

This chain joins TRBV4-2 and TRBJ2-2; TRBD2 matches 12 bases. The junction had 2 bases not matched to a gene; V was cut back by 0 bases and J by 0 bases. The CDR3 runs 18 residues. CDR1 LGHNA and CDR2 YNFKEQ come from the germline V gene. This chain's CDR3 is CASSQETSGGTNTGELFF. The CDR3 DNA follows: TGTGCCAGCAGCCAAGAGACTAGCGGGGGAACGAACACCGGGGAGCTGTTTTTT.

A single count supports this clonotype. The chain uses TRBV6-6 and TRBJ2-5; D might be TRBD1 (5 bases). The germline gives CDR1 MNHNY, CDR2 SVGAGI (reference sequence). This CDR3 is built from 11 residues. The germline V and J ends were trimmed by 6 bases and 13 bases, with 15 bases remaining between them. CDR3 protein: CASSERDSPYF. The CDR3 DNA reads TGTGCCAGCAGCGAGAGAGACAGCCCGTACTTC.

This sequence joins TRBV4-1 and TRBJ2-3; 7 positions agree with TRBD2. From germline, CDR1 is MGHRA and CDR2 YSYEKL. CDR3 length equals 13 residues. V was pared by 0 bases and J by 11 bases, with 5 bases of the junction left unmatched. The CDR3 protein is CASSQDSAGRQYF. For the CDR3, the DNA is TGCGCCAGCAGCCAAGACTCAGCGGGGCGGCAGTATTTT.

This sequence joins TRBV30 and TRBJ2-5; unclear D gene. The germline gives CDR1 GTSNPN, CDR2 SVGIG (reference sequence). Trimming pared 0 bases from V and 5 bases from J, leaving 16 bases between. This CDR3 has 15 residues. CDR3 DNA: TGTGCCTGGAGTGTAGGTGGCGCGCTGGGGGAGACCCAGTACTTC. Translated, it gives CAWSVGGALGETQYF.

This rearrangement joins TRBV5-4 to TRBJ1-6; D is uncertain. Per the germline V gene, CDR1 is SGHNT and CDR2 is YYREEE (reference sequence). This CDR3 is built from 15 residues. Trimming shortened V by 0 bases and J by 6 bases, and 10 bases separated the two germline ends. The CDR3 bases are TGTGCCAGCAGCTTGGGTAGCAGTGCTAATTCACCCCTCCACTTT. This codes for CASSLGSSANSPLHF.

CDR3 residues: CASTLGDYGYTF. In DNA form, the CDR3 reads TGTGCCAGCACCCTTGGGGACTATGGCTACACCTTC. The V gene is TRBV12-3 or TRBV12-4, the J gene TRBJ1-2; the D is unclear. V shed 7 bases and J shed 3 bases, with 9 bases lying between them. This CDR3 region has 12 residues.

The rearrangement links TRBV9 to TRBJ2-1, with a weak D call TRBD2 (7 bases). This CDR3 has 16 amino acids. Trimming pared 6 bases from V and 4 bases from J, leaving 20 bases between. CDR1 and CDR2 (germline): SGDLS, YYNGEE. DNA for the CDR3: TGTGCCAGCACCGAAGGGGGGACTACCTTATACAATGAGCAGTTCTTC. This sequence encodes CASTEGGTTLYNEQFF.

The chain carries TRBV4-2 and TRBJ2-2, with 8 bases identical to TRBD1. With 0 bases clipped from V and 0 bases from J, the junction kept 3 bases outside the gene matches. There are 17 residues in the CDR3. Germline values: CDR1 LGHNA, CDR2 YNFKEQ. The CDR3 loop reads CASSQDKDRANTGELFF. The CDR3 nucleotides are TGTGCCAGCAGCCAAGATAAGGACAGGGCGAACACCGGGGAGCTGTTTTTT.

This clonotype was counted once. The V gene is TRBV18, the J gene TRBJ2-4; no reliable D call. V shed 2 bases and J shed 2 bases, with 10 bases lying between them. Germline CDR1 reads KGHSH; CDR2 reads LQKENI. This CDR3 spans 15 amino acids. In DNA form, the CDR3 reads TGTGCCAGCTCACCATCGACCCAGACCAAAAACATTCAGTACTTC. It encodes CASSPSTQTKNIQYF.

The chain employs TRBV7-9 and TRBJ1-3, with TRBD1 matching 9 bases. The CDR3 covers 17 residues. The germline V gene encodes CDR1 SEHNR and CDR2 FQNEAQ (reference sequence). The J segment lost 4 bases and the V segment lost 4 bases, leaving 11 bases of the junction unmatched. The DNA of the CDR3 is TGTGCCAGCAGCTGGAACACAGGGGGCTTAAGAGGAAACACCATATATTTT. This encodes CASSWNTGGLRGNTIYF.

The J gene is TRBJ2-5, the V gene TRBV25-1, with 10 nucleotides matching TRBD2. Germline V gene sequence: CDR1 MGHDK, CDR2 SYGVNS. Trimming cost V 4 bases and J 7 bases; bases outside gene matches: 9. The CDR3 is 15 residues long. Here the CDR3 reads CASSVVAGGGWTQYF. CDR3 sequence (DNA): TGTGCCAGCAGTGTCGTAGCGGGGGGTGGGTGGACCCAGTACTTC. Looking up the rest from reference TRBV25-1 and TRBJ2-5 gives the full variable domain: EADIYQTPRYLVIGTGKKITLECSQTMGHDKMYWYQQDPGMELHLIHYSYGVNSTEKGDLSSESTVSRIRTEHFPLTLESARPSHTSQYLCASSVVAGGGWTQYFGPGTRLLVL.

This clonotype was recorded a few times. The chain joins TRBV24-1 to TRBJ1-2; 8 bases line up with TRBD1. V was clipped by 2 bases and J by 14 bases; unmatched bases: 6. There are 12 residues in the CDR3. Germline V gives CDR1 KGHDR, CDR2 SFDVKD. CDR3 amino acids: CATSDSDRGITF. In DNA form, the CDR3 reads TGTGCCACCAGTGATTCCGACAGGGGAATAACCTTC.

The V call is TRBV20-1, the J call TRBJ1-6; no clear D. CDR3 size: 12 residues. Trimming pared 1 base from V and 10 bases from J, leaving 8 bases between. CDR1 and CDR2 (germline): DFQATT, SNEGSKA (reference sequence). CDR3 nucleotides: TGCAGTGCTAGAGGAGAGGGATCACCCCTCCACTTT. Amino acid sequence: CSARGEGSPLHF.

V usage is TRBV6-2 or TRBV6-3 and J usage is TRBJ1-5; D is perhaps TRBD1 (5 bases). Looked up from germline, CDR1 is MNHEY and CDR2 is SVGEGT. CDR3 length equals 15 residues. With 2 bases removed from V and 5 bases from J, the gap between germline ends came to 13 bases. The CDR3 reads CASSYARLGDQPQHF. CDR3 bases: TGTGCCAGCAGTTACGCCCGACTGGGGGATCAGCCCCAGCATTTT.